Presented here are 2 T cell receptor beta chains from one specimen sequenced in a study of control samples from healthy donors and cancer patients. Some clones are missing from TCRdb's copy, which holds only in-frame ones; the method was immunoSEQ multiplex PCR. The table includes 90,000 to 150,000 clones, about 91% detected once. Sample: blood. These receptors all stem from a man between 35 and 55 years old in good health.

The rearrangement uses TRBV7-2 and TRBJ1-2, with 11 nucleotides matching TRBD1. The CDR3 has 13 residues. Germline CDR1 reads SGHTA; CDR2 reads FQGNSA. V gave up 4 bases and J gave up 8 bases; unmatched junction bases: 3. The CDR3 loop reads CASSWTGGVGYTF. As DNA, the CDR3 is TGTGCCAGCAGCTGGACAGGGGGCGTGGGCTACACCTTC.

This clone appeared a few times. The chain has TRBV20-1 and TRBJ1-4; 8 bases align to TRBD1. Germline V CDR1 and CDR2: DFQATT, SNEGSKA (reference sequence). CDR3 length: 16 residues. V was clipped by 3 bases and J by 6 bases; unmatched bases: 12. The CDR3 DNA reads as TGCAGTGCTAGTCGCAGGGGGCAAGGAAGGGATGAAAAACTGTTTTTT. As protein: CSASRRGQGRDEKLFF.